This T cell receptor (beta chain) was found in a study of neurological immune-mediated disorders. Study-level results: Expanded clones shared no CDR3 amino acid sequences across subjects, suggesting private repertoires in all groups. HTLV-1-associated myelopathy had the most TCR clonal expansion, and multiple sclerosis had the least, less than healthy controls.

At least ten counts were recorded for this clonotype. The target antigen is unknown. The study built unsorted libraries from 2 million PBMCs kept at -80 C. The CDR3 has 15 residues. V shed 0 bases and J 6 bases; nucleotides not matched to a gene: 7. The germline gives CDR1 MNHEY, CDR2 SVGAGI. A 10-nucleotide random UMI tagged transcripts in template-switch 5'RACE cDNA synthesis. TCRdb independently ran MiXCR on the 5' RACE reads; one entry per CDR3 protein. This table holds 60,000 to 85,000 distinct CDR3 sequences, 5.2% found once. The sequence was obtained from a man aged 18 to 30 with multiple sclerosis. This chain connects TRBV6-5 to TRBJ2-7; 8 bases are a match to TRBD2. Sequenced: PBMCs. The CDR3 DNA reads as TGTGCCAGCAGTTACTCGCGAGCGGGAGCAGCCGAGCAGTACTTC. Encoded protein: CASSYSRAGAAEQYF.